This T cell receptor beta chain originates from a study of OX40 agonist ivuxolimab in advanced cancers. The overall study: Dosing consisted of intravenous ivuxolimab at 0.01 to 10 mg/kg every 2 weeks. General study points: Relative to CD4+ cells, CD8+ T cells on average had more expanded clones. The authors did not determine the antigen specificity of the expanded peripheral T cells. Clones of CD4+ and CD8+ blood T cells grew by week 6 at doses of 0.1 to 3.0 mg/kg.

Profiling relied on immunoSEQ multiplex PCR, and the TCRdb table lists in-frame clones only, not all of them. The sample includes around 19,000 clones, less than 85% of them seen just once. Concerning this clone: Antigen unknown.

The sequence was collected from an adult with an advanced solid tumor such as melanoma, head and neck, liver or kidney cancer. The sequenced sample was CD4+ or CD8+ T cells sorted from blood, obtained in a trial of the OX40 agonist ivuxolimab.

CDR3: CASSVRPAGGPGTGELFF. In nucleotides, the CDR3 is TGTGCCAGCAGCGTAAGACCAGCGGGAGGGCCTGGCACCGGGGAGCTGTTTTTT. The chain is built from TRBV9 and TRBJ2-2, with 10 bases lining up with TRBD2. V lost 1 base to trimming and J lost 4 bases; unmatched junction nucleotides: 10. This CDR3 contains 18 residues. Germline V gene sequence: CDR1 SGDLS, CDR2 YYNGEE.